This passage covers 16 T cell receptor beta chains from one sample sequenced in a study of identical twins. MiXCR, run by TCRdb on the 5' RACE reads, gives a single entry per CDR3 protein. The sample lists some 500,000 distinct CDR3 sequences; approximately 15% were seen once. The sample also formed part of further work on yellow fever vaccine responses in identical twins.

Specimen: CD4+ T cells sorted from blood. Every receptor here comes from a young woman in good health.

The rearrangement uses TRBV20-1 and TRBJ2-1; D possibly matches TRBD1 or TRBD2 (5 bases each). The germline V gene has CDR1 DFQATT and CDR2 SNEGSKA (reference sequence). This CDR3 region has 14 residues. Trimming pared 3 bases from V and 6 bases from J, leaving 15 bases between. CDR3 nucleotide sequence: TGCAGTGCTAGGCTGGGGAAGGGGAGCAATGAGCAGTTCTTC. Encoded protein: CSARLGKGSNEQFF.

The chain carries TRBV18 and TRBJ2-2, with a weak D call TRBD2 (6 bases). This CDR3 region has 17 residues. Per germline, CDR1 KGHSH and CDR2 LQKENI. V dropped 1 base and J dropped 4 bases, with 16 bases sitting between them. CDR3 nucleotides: TGTGCCAGCTCACCACGCCCCGGAGGGACCCTCACCGGGGAGCTGTTTTTT. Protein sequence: CASSPRPGGTLTGELFF.

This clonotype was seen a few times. Here the CDR3 reads CASSRGLGFGEQFF. The CDR3 DNA reads TGTGCCAGCAGCCGTGGGTTGGGTTTCGGTGAGCAGTTCTTC. The chain employs TRBV7-8 and TRBJ2-1, with D uncertain. CDR3 length equals 14 residues. Trimming removed 5 bases from V and 9 bases from J, with 17 bases in between. CDR1 and CDR2 (germline): SGHVS, FQNEAQ.

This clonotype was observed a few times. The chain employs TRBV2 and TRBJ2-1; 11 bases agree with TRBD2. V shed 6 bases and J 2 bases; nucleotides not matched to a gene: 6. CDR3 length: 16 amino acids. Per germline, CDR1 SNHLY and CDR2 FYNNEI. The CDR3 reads CASSLSGGAAYNEQFF. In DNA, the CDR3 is TGTGCCAGCAGCCTTAGCGGGGGGGCTGCCTACAATGAGCAGTTCTTC.

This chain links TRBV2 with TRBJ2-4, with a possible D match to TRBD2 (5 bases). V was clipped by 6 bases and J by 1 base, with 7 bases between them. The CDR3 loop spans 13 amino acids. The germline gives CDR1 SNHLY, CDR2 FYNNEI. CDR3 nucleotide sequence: TGTGCCAGCAGGGGGAGCGCCAAAAACATTCAGTACTTC. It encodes CASRGSAKNIQYF.

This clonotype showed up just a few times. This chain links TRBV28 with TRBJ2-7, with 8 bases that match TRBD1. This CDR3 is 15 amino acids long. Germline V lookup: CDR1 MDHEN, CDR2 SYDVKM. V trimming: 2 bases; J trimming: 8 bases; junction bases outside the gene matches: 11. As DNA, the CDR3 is TGTGCCAGCAGTTTACCCGACAGGGGCCCACTGCAGCAGTACTTC. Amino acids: CASSLPDRGPLQQYF.

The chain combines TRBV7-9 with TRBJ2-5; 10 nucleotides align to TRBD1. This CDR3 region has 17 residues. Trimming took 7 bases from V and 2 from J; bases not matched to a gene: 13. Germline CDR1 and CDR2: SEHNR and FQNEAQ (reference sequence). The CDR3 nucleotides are TGTGCCAGCACCGCCGGGGGACAGGGGAAAATGCAAGAGACCCAGTACTTC. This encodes CASTAGGQGKMQETQYF.

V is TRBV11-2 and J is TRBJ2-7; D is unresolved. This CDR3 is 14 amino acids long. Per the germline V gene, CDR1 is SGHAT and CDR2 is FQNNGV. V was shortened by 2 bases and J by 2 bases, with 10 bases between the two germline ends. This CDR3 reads CASSLTFRTYEQYF. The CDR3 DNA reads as TGTGCCAGCAGCTTAACTTTCAGGACCTACGAGCAGTACTTC.

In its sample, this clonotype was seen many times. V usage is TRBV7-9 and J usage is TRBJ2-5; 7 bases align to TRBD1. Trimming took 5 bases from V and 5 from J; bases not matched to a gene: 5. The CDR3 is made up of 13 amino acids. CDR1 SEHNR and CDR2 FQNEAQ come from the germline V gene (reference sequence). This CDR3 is CASSLTGWETQYF. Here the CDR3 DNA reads TGTGCCAGCAGCCTGACAGGGTGGGAGACCCAGTACTTC.

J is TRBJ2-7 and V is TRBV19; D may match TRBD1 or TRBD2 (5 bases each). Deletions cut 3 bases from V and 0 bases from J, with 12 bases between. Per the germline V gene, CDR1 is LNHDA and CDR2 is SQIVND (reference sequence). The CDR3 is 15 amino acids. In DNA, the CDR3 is TGTGCCAGTAGTATGTCTCCGGGACCCTCCTACGAGCAGTACTTC. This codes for CASSMSPGPSYEQYF.

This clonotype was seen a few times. The CDR3 spells CSASPTGPYEQYF. The DNA of the CDR3 is TGCAGTGCTAGCCCGACAGGACCCTACGAGCAGTACTTC. The chain employs TRBV20-1 and TRBJ2-7, with D possibly TRBD1 on 6 matching bases. V was trimmed by 3 bases and J by 2 bases, leaving 11 bases between them. The CDR3 contains 13 residues. Germline V gene data show CDR1 as DFQATT and CDR2 as SNEGSKA (reference sequence).

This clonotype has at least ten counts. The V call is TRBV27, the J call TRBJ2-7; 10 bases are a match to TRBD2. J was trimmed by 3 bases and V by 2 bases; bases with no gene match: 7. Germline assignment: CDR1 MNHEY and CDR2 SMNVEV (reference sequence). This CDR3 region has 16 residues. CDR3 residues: CASSLKAASGSYEQYF. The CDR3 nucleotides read TGTGCCAGCAGTTTAAAGGCGGCTAGCGGGAGCTACGAGCAGTACTTC.

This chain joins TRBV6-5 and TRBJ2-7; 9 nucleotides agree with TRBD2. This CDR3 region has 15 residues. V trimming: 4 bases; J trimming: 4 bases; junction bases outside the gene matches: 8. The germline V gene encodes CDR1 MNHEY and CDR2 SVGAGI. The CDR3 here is CASSFARGGDYEQYF. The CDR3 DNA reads TGTGCCAGCAGTTTTGCGCGGGGGGGAGATTACGAGCAGTACTTC.

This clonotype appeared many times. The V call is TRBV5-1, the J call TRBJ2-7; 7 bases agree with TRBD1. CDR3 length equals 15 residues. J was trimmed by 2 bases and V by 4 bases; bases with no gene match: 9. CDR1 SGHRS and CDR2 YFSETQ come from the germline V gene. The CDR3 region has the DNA TGCGCCAGCAGCCGAGGACAGGAACGGCCCTACGAGCAGTACTTC. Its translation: CASSRGQERPYEQYF.

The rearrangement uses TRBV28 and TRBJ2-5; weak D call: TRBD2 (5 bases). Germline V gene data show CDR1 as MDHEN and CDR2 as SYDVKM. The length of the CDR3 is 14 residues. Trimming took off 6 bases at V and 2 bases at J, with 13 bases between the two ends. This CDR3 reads CASSPVAPQETQYF. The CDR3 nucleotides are TGTGCCAGCAGCCCCGTAGCGCCTCAAGAGACCCAGTACTTC.

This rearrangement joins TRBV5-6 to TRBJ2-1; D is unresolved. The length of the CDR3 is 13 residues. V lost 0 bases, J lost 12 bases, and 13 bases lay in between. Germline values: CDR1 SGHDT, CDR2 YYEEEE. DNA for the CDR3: TGTGCCAGCAGCTTGGCCATCGTAGCCGGGCAGTTCTTC. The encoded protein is CASSLAIVAGQFF.